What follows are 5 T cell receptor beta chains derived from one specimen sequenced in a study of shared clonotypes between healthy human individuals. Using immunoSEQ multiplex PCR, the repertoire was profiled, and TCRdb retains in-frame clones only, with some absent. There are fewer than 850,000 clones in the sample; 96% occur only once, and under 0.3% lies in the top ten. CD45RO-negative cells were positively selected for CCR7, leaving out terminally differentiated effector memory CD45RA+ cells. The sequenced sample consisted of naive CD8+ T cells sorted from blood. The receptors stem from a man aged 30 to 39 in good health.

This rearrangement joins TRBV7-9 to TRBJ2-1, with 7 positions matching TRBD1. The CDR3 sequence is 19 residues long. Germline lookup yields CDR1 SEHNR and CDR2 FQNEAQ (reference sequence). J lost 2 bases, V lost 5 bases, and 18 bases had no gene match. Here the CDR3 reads CASSPRTGAIDIPYNEQFF. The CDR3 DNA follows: TGTGCCAGCAGCCCCCGGACAGGAGCGATTGACATCCCCTACAATGAGCAGTTCTTC.

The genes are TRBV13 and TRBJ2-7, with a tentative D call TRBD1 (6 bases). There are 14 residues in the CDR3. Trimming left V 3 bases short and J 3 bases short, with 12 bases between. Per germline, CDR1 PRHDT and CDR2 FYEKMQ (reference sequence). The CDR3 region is CASSFGRGGYEQYF. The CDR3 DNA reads TGTGCCAGCAGCTTTGGCAGGGGTGGCTACGAGCAGTACTTC.

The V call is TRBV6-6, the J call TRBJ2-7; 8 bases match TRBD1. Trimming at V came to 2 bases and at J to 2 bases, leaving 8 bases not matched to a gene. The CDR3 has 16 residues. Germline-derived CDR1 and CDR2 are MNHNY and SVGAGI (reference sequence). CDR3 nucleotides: TGTGCCAGCAGTTACCCGTCCGAGACAGGGGCCTACGAGCAGTACTTC. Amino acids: CASSYPSETGAYEQYF.

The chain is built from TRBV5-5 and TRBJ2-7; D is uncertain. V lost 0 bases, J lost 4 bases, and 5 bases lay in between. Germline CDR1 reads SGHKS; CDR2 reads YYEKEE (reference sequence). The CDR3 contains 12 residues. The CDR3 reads CASSLVPYEQYF. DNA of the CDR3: TGTGCCAGCAGCTTGGTCCCTTACGAGCAGTACTTC.

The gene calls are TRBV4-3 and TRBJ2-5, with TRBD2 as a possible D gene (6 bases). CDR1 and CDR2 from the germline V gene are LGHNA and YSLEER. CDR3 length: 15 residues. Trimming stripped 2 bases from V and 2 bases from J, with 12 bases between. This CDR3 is CASSQQLAEQETQYF. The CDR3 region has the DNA TGCGCCAGCAGCCAACAATTAGCGGAGCAAGAGACCCAGTACTTC.